What follows are 23 T cell receptor beta chains derived from one specimen sequenced in a study of T cells expressing NK-cell markers. TCRdb re-analyzed the 5' RACE reads; it lists each CDR3 protein once, without DNA. The sample has fewer than 550,000 distinct CDR3 sequences. Sequencing used blood T cells: a sorted CD56 or NKG2C T cell subset, CD4+ or CD8+ T cells, or bulk PBMC T cells (not recorded which). Every receptor here comes from a woman aged 50 to 60 in good health.

The chain couples TRBV5-1 to TRBJ1-1; no DNA is available, so the TRBD1 call from TCRdb remains unchecked. Per germline, CDR1 SGHRS and CDR2 YFSETQ. The CDR3 loop spans 16 amino acids. The CDR3 spells CASSFAYRGGNTEAFF.

This chain links TRBV9 with TRBJ1-1. The CDR3 extends over 14 amino acids. Germline CDR1 SGDLS, CDR2 YYNGEE. CDR3 sequence: CASSVAAEGTEAFF.

The chain links TRBV20-1 to TRBJ2-7; TCRdb's D call, TRBD1, is unchecked because there is no DNA. Germline CDR1 reads DFQATT; CDR2 reads SNEGSKA (reference sequence). CDR3 length: 15 residues. The CDR3: CSARDSRSLTHEQYF.

The genes are TRBV7-6 and TRBJ2-1. The CDR3 totals 13 residues. The V gene's germline CDR1 is SGHVS and CDR2 FNYEAQ. The CDR3 region is CASSLFGDGEQFF.

The chain couples TRBV18 to TRBJ2-1; no DNA is available, so the TRBD1 call from TCRdb remains unchecked. Germline V lookup: CDR1 KGHSH, CDR2 LQKENI. The CDR3 extends over 17 amino acids. The CDR3 loop reads CASSLRPGDYSYNEQFF. Combining the CDR3 with reference TRBV18 and TRBJ2-1 gives the whole variable domain NAGVMQNPRHLVRRRGQEARLRCSPMKGHSHVYWYRQLPEEGLKFMVYLQKENIIDESGMPKERFSAEFPKEGPSILRIQQVVRGDSAAYFCASSLRPGDYSYNEQFFGPGTRLTVL.

The chain has TRBV21-1 and TRBJ2-1; without DNA, the TCRdb call of TRBD1 cannot be checked. TRBV21-1 is classified as a pseudogene. The CDR3 length is 17 residues. CDR3 sequence: CASSKVPLWGNYNEQFF.

The chain combines TRBV3-1 with TRBJ2-7. This CDR3 spans 15 amino acids. Germline CDR1 reads LGHDT; CDR2 reads YNNKEL (reference sequence). CDR3 sequence reads: CASSQYGENSYEQYF.

The chain carries TRBV5-1 and TRBJ1-1; TCRdb indicates TRBD1, and absent DNA this call remains unverified. This CDR3 contains 16 residues. Germline CDR1 and CDR2: SGHRS and YFSETQ. This CDR3 reads CASSSSSQGVNTEAFF.

The chain is built from TRBV19 and TRBJ1-5; TCRdb's assignment of TRBD1 cannot be checked, as there is no DNA. The germline gives CDR1 LNHDA, CDR2 SQIVND (reference sequence). The CDR3 runs 14 residues. CDR3 residues: CASSIRGNNQPQHF.

The rearrangement uses TRBV4-1 and TRBJ2-1; TCRdb's D call, TRBD2, is unchecked because there is no DNA. Per the germline V gene, CDR1 is MGHRA and CDR2 is YSYEKL. The CDR3 consists of 16 residues. CDR3 residues: CASSPSGRSSYNEQFF.

The rearrangement uses TRBV29-1 and TRBJ1-1. The CDR3 runs to 14 residues. The germline gives CDR1 SQVTM, CDR2 ANQGSEA. CDR3 sequence: CSVGGGGSHTEAFF.

The rearrangement uses TRBV12-3 or TRBV12-4 and TRBJ1-5; TCRdb gives TRBD1 as the D gene, but with no DNA this cannot be confirmed. This CDR3 is 14 amino acids long. CDR3 protein: CASSFGRSNQPQHF.

The chain carries TRBV5-1 and TRBJ2-7; TCRdb names TRBD1, which stays unverified in the absence of DNA. This CDR3 comprises 17 residues. The germline V gene has CDR1 SGHRS and CDR2 YFSETQ. CDR3 region: CASSPGGPKRLTYEQYF. The full variable domain, rest sourced from reference TRBV5-1 and TRBJ2-7, is KAGVTQTPRYLIKTRGQQVTLSCSPISGHRSVSWYQQTPGQGLQFLFEYFSETQRNKGNFPGRFSGRQFSNSRSEMNVSTLELGDSALYLCASSPGGPKRLTYEQYFGPGTRLTVT.

The genes are TRBV12-3 or TRBV12-4 and TRBJ1-2; TCRdb outputs TRBD1, but without DNA this stays unchecked. The CDR3 sequence is 13 residues long. CDR3: CASSPRTGDGYTF.

The CDR3 loop reads CASSNLAGANEQYF. This chain connects TRBV9 to TRBJ2-7; TCRdb outputs TRBD2, but without DNA this stays unchecked. Germline V gene lookup returns CDR1 SGDLS and CDR2 YYNGEE. CDR3 size: 14 residues.

The gene calls are TRBV7-2 and TRBJ2-7. Germline V lookup: CDR1 SGHTA, CDR2 FQGNSA. This CDR3 has 14 residues. CDR3: CASSLAVGSYEQYF.

The chain combines TRBV2 with TRBJ2-2; TCRdb's D gene call, TRBD1, goes unchecked for lack of DNA. Germline lookup yields CDR1 SNHLY and CDR2 FYNNEI. This CDR3 is built from 15 residues. This chain's CDR3 is CASSLSSAGTGELFF.

The chain combines TRBV20-1 with TRBJ2-3; the D call of TRBD2 rests on TCRdb alone, since no DNA is present to check it. Germline CDR1 and CDR2: DFQATT and SNEGSKA (reference sequence). The CDR3 has 15 residues. CDR3 sequence: CSASISRGFTDTQYF.

The rearrangement links TRBV3-1 to TRBJ2-1. The germline V gene encodes CDR1 LGHDT and CDR2 YNNKEL (reference sequence). This CDR3 region has 16 residues. The CDR3 loop reads CASSQDDLASYNEQFF.

The J gene is TRBJ1-1, the V gene TRBV29-1. The length of the CDR3 is 13 residues. Germline lookup yields CDR1 SQVTM and CDR2 ANQGSEA. The CDR3 sequence: CSVGGQRNTEAFF.

The chain employs TRBV4-1 and TRBJ1-6. The CDR3 length is 16 residues. Germline V gene lookup returns CDR1 MGHRA and CDR2 YSYEKL. The CDR3 loop reads CASSQEANSYNSPLHF.

The rearrangement links TRBV5-1 to TRBJ2-1; lacking DNA, the TRBD2 call made by TCRdb goes unchecked. This CDR3 has 15 amino acids. Germline V CDR1 and CDR2: SGHRS, YFSETQ. The CDR3 sequence is CASSLKSGREGEQFF.

The CDR3 loop is CASSESRTSTDTQYF. J is TRBJ2-3 and V is TRBV6-1; the TCRdb D gene call, TRBD1, has no DNA to confirm it. The CDR3 sequence is 15 residues long. Germline V gene sequence: CDR1 MNHNS, CDR2 SASEGT.